This TCR beta chain was sequenced in a study of blood T cell repertoires in COVID-19. On the study more broadly: PBMCs, B-cell-depleted T cells, or T cells provided the cDNA or gDNA that made up the material.

Enrollees, about 18 to 89 years old, lived in about two dozen US areas. Germline CDR1 and CDR2: LGHDT and YNNKEL (reference sequence). This CDR3 has 15 residues. The junction had 6 bases not matched to a gene; V was cut back by 1 base and J by 6 bases. This clone occurred a few times. TCRdb's copy holds only in-frame clones and misses some; the assay was immunoSEQ multiplex PCR. Among around 190,000 clones listed, roughly 80% were seen once. The origin of this receptor is a woman in her twenties or thirties who had recovered from COVID-19. The V call is TRBV3-1 (or the pseudogene TRBV3-2), the J call TRBJ2-7, with TRBD2 identical over 10 bases. The sample consisted of PBMCs or T cells enriched from blood (not recorded which). CDR3 DNA: TGTGCCAGCAGCCAAGCGGGGACTAGCGAAGGCGAGCAGTACTTC. Its translation is CASSQAGTSEGEQYF.